One sample yielded the 10 T cell receptor beta chains listed below, sequenced in a study of regulatory T cells in long-lasting Graves disease. Sample time point: newly diagnosed GD, antithyroid drugs for less than 3 months. There was RNA extracted from PBMCs, and the TCR library was made from it. Building the TCR beta libraries relied on iRepertoire HTBI primers, and CDR3 regions underwent Arm-PCR. Via MiXCR, TCRdb re-called the multiplex PCR reads, giving one row per CDR3 protein. The sample lists just over 600,000 distinct CDR3 sequences, 16% occurring once. These data were also filed under a second study, of T cells in Graves' hyperthyroidism and ophthalmopathy.

Material: peripheral blood mononuclear cells (PBMCs), obtained at new diagnosis, from a patient treated with antithyroid drugs. The receptors come from a woman aged 25 to 39 with Graves disease.

A note on this clonotype: A single base is all that separates this from a far larger clone, so a read error is likely. The DNA for the CDR3 is TGTGCCAGCATCTCTTTATCAGGGTTGAGCACTGAAGCTTTCTTT. Translation: CASISLSGLSTEAFF. The V and J genes are TRBV7-2 and TRBJ1-1; tentatively, D is TRBD1 (5 bases). CDR1 is SGHTA and CDR2 is FQGNSA in the germline V gene. V lost 7 bases, J lost 4 bases, and 19 bases lay in between. The CDR3 extends over 15 amino acids.

The chain recombines TRBV4-1 with TRBJ1-2; D perhaps matches TRBD1 (6 bases). Germline V gene data show CDR1 as MGHRA and CDR2 as YSYEKL. The CDR3 sequence is 15 residues long. Trimming cost V 4 bases and J 4 bases, with 16 bases left between them. The CDR3 is CASSPPGQGGYGYTF. In DNA, the CDR3 is TGCGCCAGCAGCCCCCCGGGACAAGGCGGCTATGGCTACACCTTC.

This clonotype was counted many times. V usage is TRBV27 and J usage is TRBJ2-5; D unclear. From germline, CDR1 is MNHEY and CDR2 SMNVEV (reference sequence). The V and J ends lost 0 bases and 5 bases respectively, with 7 bases between them. The CDR3 consists of 13 residues. The CDR3 spells CASSLSWGETQYF. In nucleotides, the CDR3 is TGTGCCAGCAGTTTATCGTGGGGTGAGACCCAGTACTTC.

This rearrangement joins TRBV4-1 to TRBJ1-5; D call uncertain. The germline V gene encodes CDR1 MGHRA and CDR2 YSYEKL. V was trimmed by 0 bases and J by 7 bases, leaving 7 bases between them. The CDR3 sequence is 13 residues long. The CDR3 coding sequence is TGCGCCAGCAGCCAAGATGAGGACCAGCCCCAGCATTTT. Its protein product is CASSQDEDQPQHF.

In its sample, this clonotype was seen a few times. The rearrangement uses TRBV10-3 and TRBJ2-1; TRBD2 agrees at 8 bases. V trimming: 10 bases; J trimming: 10 bases; junction bases outside the gene matches: 15. The CDR3 extends over 14 amino acids. Germline CDR1 reads ENHRY; CDR2 reads SYGVKD. CDR3 in amino acids: CATSTRSSGQEQFF. Here the CDR3 DNA reads TGTGCCACATCAACCCGATCTAGCGGGCAAGAGCAGTTCTTC.

This clonotype was observed at least ten times. The genes are TRBV11-2 and TRBJ2-5; D remains unclear. CDR3 length: 13 amino acids. V was shortened by 5 bases and J by 1 base, with 8 bases between the two germline ends. CDR1 is SGHAT, CDR2 FQNNGV, per germline. The DNA of the CDR3 is TGTGCCAGCAGCCGAGAGACCCAAGAGACCCAGTACTTC. Amino acid sequence: CASSRETQETQYF.

The CDR3 coding sequence is TGTGCCAGTAGCCGGAGCGGGACGAACAATGAGCAGTTCTTC. The encoded protein is CASSRSGTNNEQFF. This sequence joins TRBV19 and TRBJ2-1; 7 bases are a match to TRBD2. V lost 6 bases to trimming and J lost 5 bases; unmatched junction nucleotides: 7. Per germline, CDR1 LNHDA and CDR2 SQIVND (reference sequence). CDR3 length equals 14 residues.

This clonotype has just a few counts. The chain employs TRBV27 and TRBJ2-2; D is undetermined. This CDR3 is built from 13 residues. With 2 bases removed from V and 5 bases from J, the gap between germline ends came to 6 bases. Per germline, CDR1 MNHEY and CDR2 SMNVEV (reference sequence). The CDR3, as DNA: TGTGCCAGCAGTTTAGATCTAACCGGGGAGCTGTTTTTT. It is translated as CASSLDLTGELFF.

Note on this clonotype: This may stem from a read error, because a much larger clone lies one nucleotide away. The CDR3 end shows no conserved phenylalanine or tryptophan, and so a read error is likely. The chain joins TRBV7-2 to TRBJ2-1; 7 bases agree with TRBD2. Germline V gene lookup returns CDR1 SGHTA and CDR2 FQGNSA. The CDR3 extends over 14 amino acids. The J segment lost 9 bases and the V segment lost 5 bases, leaving 10 bases of the junction unmatched. Written as DNA, the CDR3 is TGTGCCAGCAGCCCCAGCGGGCTAGCGGCTGAGCAGTTCTCC. Amino acids: CASSPSGLAAEQFS.

About this clonotype itself: A junction boundary mismatches the germline segment, possibly from a read error. V usage is TRBV29-1 and J usage is TRBJ1-2; the D is unclear. This CDR3 is 8 amino acids long. CDR1 is SQVTM, CDR2 ANQGSEA, per germline. DNA for the CDR3: TGCAGCGTTGATCCTAACTACTTC. Its translation: CSVDPNYF.